Shown below are 17 T cell receptor beta chains from a single sample sequenced in a study of lymphopenia after photon versus proton radiotherapy. TCRdb keeps only in-frame clones here, not all; method: immunoSEQ multiplex PCR. The table lists 50,000 to 75,000 clones, about 90% of them singletons, with about 2.5% in the top ten. The sample in question was peripheral blood, obtained from a patient treated with photon-based radiotherapy. All receptors come from a man between 40 and 49 years old with gastric cancer.

The rearrangement uses TRBV7-9 and TRBJ2-2; 8 nucleotides match TRBD2. CDR3 length equals 15 residues. After removal of 8 bases from V and 4 bases from J, the junction contained 9 bases not matched to a gene. The germline V gene has CDR1 SEHNR and CDR2 FQNEAQ (reference sequence). The CDR3 bases are TGTGCCAGCCCGGGGGGGCAGGGGTCCACCGGGGAGCTGTTTTTT. It is translated as CASPGGQGSTGELFF. The variable domain in full, with the rest retrieved from reference TRBV7-9 and TRBJ2-2, is DTGVSQNPRHKITKRGQNVTFRCDPISEHNRLYWYRQTLGQGPEFLTYFQNEAQLEKSRLLSDRFSAERPKGSFSTLEIQRTEQGDSAMYLCASPGGQGSTGELFFGEGSRLTVL.

The table lists this clone with a count of one. V and J are TRBV13 and TRBJ1-3; 9 positions agree with TRBD1. The germline CDR1 and CDR2 sequences are PRHDT and FYEKMQ (reference sequence). The CDR3 spans 15 residues. V dropped 6 bases and J dropped 1; count of bases not matched to a gene: 4. In nucleotides, the CDR3 is TGTGCCAGCAGACACGACAGGGGGTCTGGAAACACCATATATTTT. This encodes CASRHDRGSGNTIYF.

V and J are TRBV29-1 and TRBJ2-5, with a possible D match to TRBD2 (5 bases). CDR1 SQVTM and CDR2 ANQGSEA come from the germline V gene. The CDR3 is made up of 13 amino acids. The V gene lost 1 base and the J gene lost 5 bases, with 11 bases spanning the gap. The CDR3 DNA reads TGCAGCGTTGAAGGACGGGGAAGTGAGACCCAGTACTTC. This codes for CSVEGRGSETQYF.

The V call is TRBV5-5, the J call TRBJ2-7; 8 bases line up with TRBD1. CDR3 length: 13 residues. Looked up from germline, CDR1 is SGHKS and CDR2 is YYEKEE (reference sequence). V shed 5 bases and J 2 bases; nucleotides not matched to a gene: 3. The CDR3 DNA reads as TGTGCCAGCAGAAGGACAGGGACCTACGAGCAGTACTTC. It translates to CASRRTGTYEQYF.

The rearrangement links TRBV11-1 to TRBJ1-2, with D uncertain. V lost 3 bases and J 8 bases, leaving 10 bases between the germline ends. Germline V gene sequence: CDR1 SGHAT, CDR2 FQDESV (reference sequence). There are 12 residues in the CDR3. The CDR3 nucleotides read TGTGCCAGCAGCTTTGGGTCTGAAGGCTACACCTTC. Its protein is CASSFGSEGYTF.

The V gene is TRBV6-5, the J gene TRBJ1-2, with 7 positions matching TRBD1. CDR1 and CDR2 from the germline V gene are MNHEY and SVGAGI. The CDR3 has 15 amino acids. Trimming removed 5 bases from V and 1 base from J; junction bases left unmatched: 7. CDR3 nucleotide sequence: TGTGCCAGCAGTCTAGACAGGGAATTTAACTATGGCTACACCTTC. It is translated as CASSLDREFNYGYTF.

V and J are TRBV30 and TRBJ1-5; 9 bases match TRBD1. The V and J ends lost 1 base and 6 bases, in that order; junction bases with no gene match: 1. In germline, CDR1 is GTSNPN, CDR2 SVGIG (reference sequence). This CDR3 is 13 amino acids long. The CDR3 nucleotides are TGTGCCTGGAGTGGGACAGGGGCTCAGCCCCAGCATTTT. Translation: CAWSGTGAQPQHF.

This CDR3 reads CASSLFADTSTDTQYF. DNA for the CDR3: TGTGCCAGCAGTTTATTTGCGGATACTAGCACAGATACGCAGTATTTT. This rearrangement joins TRBV27 to TRBJ2-3; D is unclear. Germline lookup yields CDR1 MNHEY and CDR2 SMNVEV (reference sequence). There are 16 residues in the CDR3. Trimming took 1 base from V and 0 from J, leaving 11 bases between them.

The chain employs TRBV5-5 and TRBJ1-3, with D uncertain. Deletions cut 0 bases from V and 4 bases from J, with 11 bases between. The CDR3 has 15 amino acids. CDR1 is SGHKS and CDR2 is YYEKEE in the germline V gene (reference sequence). Here the CDR3 reads CASSLAGRPGNTIYF. CDR3 DNA: TGTGCCAGCAGCTTGGCGGGCAGGCCCGGAAACACCATATATTTT.

The V and J genes are TRBV5-8 and TRBJ1-2, with D perhaps TRBD1 (5 bases). Germline CDR1 reads SGHTS; CDR2 reads YDEGEE. The CDR3 is made up of 12 amino acids. The V gene lost 10 bases and the J gene lost 8 bases, with 18 bases spanning the gap. The CDR3 protein is CAAGGVALGYTF. In nucleotides, the CDR3 is TGTGCCGCCGGGGGGGTCGCCTTAGGCTACACCTTC.

V and J are TRBV9 and TRBJ2-3; D is unresolved. Trimming pared 0 bases from V and 0 bases from J, leaving 5 bases between. Germline V CDR1 and CDR2: SGDLS, YYNGEE. The CDR3 totals 14 residues. The CDR3 bases are TGTGCCAGCAGCGTAGGACCTAGCACAGATACGCAGTATTTT. Amino acid sequence: CASSVGPSTDTQYF.

V and J are TRBV5-4 and TRBJ1-2; no clear D. The V gene's germline CDR1 is SGHNT and CDR2 YYREEE (reference sequence). The CDR3 is made up of 13 amino acids. Trimming stripped 1 base from V and 6 bases from J, with 10 bases between. CDR3 in amino acids: CASSLSEGHGYTF. CDR3 sequence (DNA): TGTGCCAGCAGCTTGAGTGAGGGTCATGGCTACACCTTC. Drawing the rest from reference TRBV5-4 and TRBJ1-2, the complete variable domain is ETGVTQSPTHLIKTRGQQVTLRCSSQSGHNTVSWYQQALGQGPQFIFQYYREEENGRGNFPPRFSGLQFPNYSSELNVNALELDDSALYLCASSLSEGHGYTFGSGTRLTVV.

A note on this clone: At one of its ends the junction is not consistent with the germline gene, which may arise from a read error. The chain uses TRBV18 and TRBJ2-3; 7 nucleotides align to TRBD1. Germline V gene sequence: CDR1 KGHSH, CDR2 LQKENI. CDR3 length: 12 residues. Here the CDR3 DNA reads TGTGCCAGCTCACCCCAGGGGGATACACAGTATTTT. It codes for CASSPQGDTQYF.

The gene calls are TRBV19 and TRBJ2-2; D possibly matches TRBD1 or TRBD2 (5 bases each). Germline CDR1 reads LNHDA; CDR2 reads SQIVND (reference sequence). This CDR3 spans 15 amino acids. V was trimmed by 7 bases and J by 5 bases, leaving 17 bases between them. The CDR3 coding sequence is TGTGCCAGTACACCAACCAGGTGGGGGACCGGGGAGCTGTTTTTT. Its translation is CASTPTRWGTGELFF. Together with reference TRBV19 and TRBJ2-2, the CDR3 gives the full variable domain: DGGITQSPKYLFRKEGQNVTLSCEQNLNHDAMYWYRQDPGQGLRLIYYSQIVNDFQKGDIAEGYSVSREKKESFPLTVTSAQKNPTAFYLCASTPTRWGTGELFFGEGSRLTVL.

V gene TRBV27 combines with J gene TRBJ2-1; D gene unclear. V was cut by 4 bases and J by 0 bases, with 16 bases left in between. CDR1 MNHEY and CDR2 SMNVEV come from the germline V gene (reference sequence). This CDR3 is built from 17 residues. The CDR3 coding sequence is TGTGCCAGCAGTTCCCCGTACGCCGGCGGCTCCTACAATGAGCAGTTCTTC. Amino acid sequence: CASSSPYAGGSYNEQFF.

V and J are TRBV18 and TRBJ1-4, with D maybe TRBD1 (5 bases). Germline lookup yields CDR1 KGHSH and CDR2 LQKENI. This CDR3 has 15 amino acids. Trimming stripped 0 bases from V and 4 bases from J, with 9 bases between. In DNA, the CDR3 is TGTGCCAGCTCACCACCCGGGACGCGTAATGAAAAACTGTTTTTT. It specifies CASSPPGTRNEKLFF.

This clone has a handful of counts. The V call is TRBV5-1, the J call TRBJ2-3; TRBD2 agrees at 8 bases. This CDR3 contains 17 residues. CDR1 and CDR2 from the germline V gene are SGHRS and YFSETQ. The junction had 14 bases not matched to a gene; V was cut back by 4 bases and J by 4 bases. Here the CDR3 reads CASSVAYSGGGPDTQYF. CDR3 coding DNA: TGCGCCAGCAGCGTAGCCTACTCCGGCGGGGGGCCAGATACGCAGTATTTT.